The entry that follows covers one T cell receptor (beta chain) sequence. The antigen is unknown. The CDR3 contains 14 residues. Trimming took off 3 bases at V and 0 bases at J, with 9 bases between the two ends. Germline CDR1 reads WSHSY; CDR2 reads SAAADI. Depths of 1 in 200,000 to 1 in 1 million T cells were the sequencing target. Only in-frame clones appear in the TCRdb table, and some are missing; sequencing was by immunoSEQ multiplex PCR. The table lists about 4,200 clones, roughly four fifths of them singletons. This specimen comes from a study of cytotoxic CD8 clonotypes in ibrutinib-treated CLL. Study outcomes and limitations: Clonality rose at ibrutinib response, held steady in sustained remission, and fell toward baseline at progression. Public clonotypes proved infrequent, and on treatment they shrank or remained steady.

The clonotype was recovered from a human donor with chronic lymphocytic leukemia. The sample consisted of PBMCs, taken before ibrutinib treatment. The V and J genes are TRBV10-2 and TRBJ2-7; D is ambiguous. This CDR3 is CASSETLSSYEQYF. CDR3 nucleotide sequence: TGCGCCAGCAGTGAAACATTAAGCTCCTACGAGCAGTACTTC.